A single TCR beta chain is shown here with its context. The data were produced by immunoSEQ multiplex PCR, yet TCRdb's version contains in-frame clones alone and is incomplete. Of 250,000 to 300,000 clones in the sample, roughly 82% were seen once. Looked up from germline, CDR1 is MNHEY and CDR2 is SVGAGI. V shed 6 bases and J shed 12 bases, with 15 bases lying between them. The CDR3 is 12 amino acids. This sample was included in a study of control samples from healthy donors and cancer patients. The sequenced material came from PBMCs. This TCR was recovered from a woman aged 55-75 years with lung cancer. The V call is TRBV6-5, the J call TRBJ2-4; D might be TRBD1 or TRBD2, each matching 6 bases. CDR3 sequence: CASRGLGGNQYF. Here the CDR3 DNA reads TGTGCCAGCAGGGGGTTAGGGGGGAATCAGTACTTC.